Below are 2 T cell receptor beta chains sequenced from a single sample in a study of regulatory T cells in long-lasting Graves disease (dated by TCRdb to about 2021). The library was obtained by multiplex PCR. For sequencing, an Illumina HiSeq 4000 was employed. To build TCR beta libraries, CDR3 regions were amplified by Arm-PCR using iRepertoire HTBI primers. Clones were called with MiXCR by TCRdb after fastp trimmed the public reads at Q25, and only in-frame beta chains were retained. Entries that share a CDR3 protein sequence are merged under the most common genes and DNA. In all, the sample holds 360,000 or so distinct CDR3 sequences, and about 16% of those were seen once. The top ten hold around 20% of the sample. Interpreted using the paper, the time point label stands for: newly diagnosed GD, antithyroid drugs for less than 3 months. RNA was extracted from PBMCs in TRIzol for both TCR sequencing and RNA sequencing.

The same data also went into a second study, on T cells in Graves' hyperthyroidism and ophthalmopathy.

Sequencing used peripheral blood mononuclear cells (PBMCs), obtained at new diagnosis, from a patient treated with antithyroid drugs. The source of these receptors is a woman between 18 and 29 years old with Graves disease. Donor details come from another sample of the same person, matched by shared clones.

The chain employs TRBV5-1 and TRBJ1-4; possible D gene TRBD1, 6 bases. From germline, CDR1 is SGHRS and CDR2 YFSETQ. The CDR3 is made up of 15 amino acids. V was shortened by 4 bases and J by 5 bases, with 15 bases between the two germline ends. This CDR3 reads CASSSSGQSNEKLFF. In DNA form, the CDR3 reads TGCGCCAGCAGCAGCTCCGGACAGTCGAATGAAAAACTGTTTTTT.

This chain links TRBV30 with TRBJ1-3; D is perhaps TRBD1 (5 bases). This CDR3 comprises 13 residues. Per germline, CDR1 GTSNPN and CDR2 SVGIG (reference sequence). V dropped 5 bases and J dropped 4 bases, with 12 bases sitting between them. The DNA of the CDR3 is TGTGCCTGGTCTGTGGGGGTAGGAAACACCATATATTTT. This sequence encodes CAWSVGVGNTIYF. Variable domain in full (rest from reference TRBV30 and TRBJ1-3): SQTIHQWPATLVQPVGSPLSLECTVEGTSNPNLYWYRQAAGRGLQLLFYSVGIGQISSEVPQNLSASRPQDRQFILSSKKLLLSDSGFYLCAWSVGVGNTIYFGEGSWLTVV.